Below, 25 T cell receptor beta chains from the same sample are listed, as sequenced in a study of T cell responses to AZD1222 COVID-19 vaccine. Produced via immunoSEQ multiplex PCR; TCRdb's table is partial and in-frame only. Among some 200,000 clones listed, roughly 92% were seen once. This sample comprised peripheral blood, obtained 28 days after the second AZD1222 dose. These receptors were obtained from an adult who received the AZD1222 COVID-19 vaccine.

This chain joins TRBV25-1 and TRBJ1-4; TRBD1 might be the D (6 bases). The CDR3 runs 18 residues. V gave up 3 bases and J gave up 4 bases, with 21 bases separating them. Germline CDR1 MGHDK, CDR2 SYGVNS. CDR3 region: CASSEATGTTRNNEKLFF. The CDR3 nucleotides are TGTGCCAGCAGTGAGGCTACAGGGACGACACGGAATAATGAAAAACTGTTTTTT.

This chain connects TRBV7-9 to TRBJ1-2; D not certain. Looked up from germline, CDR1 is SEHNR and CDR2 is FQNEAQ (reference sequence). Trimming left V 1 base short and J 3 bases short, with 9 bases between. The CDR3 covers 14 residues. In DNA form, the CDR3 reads TGTGCCAGCAGCTTAGAGGGAAGTTACTATGGCTACACCTTC. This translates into CASSLEGSYYGYTF.

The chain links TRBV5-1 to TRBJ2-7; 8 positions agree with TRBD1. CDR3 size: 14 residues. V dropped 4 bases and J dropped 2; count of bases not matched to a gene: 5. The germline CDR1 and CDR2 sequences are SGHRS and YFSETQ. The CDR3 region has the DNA TGCGCCAGCAGCAGCAACAGGGGGGCCTACGAGCAGTACTTC. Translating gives CASSSNRGAYEQYF.

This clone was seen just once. CDR3 sequence: CASQGRHYNEQFF. The CDR3 DNA follows: TGTGCCAGCCAGGGGAGGCACTACAATGAGCAGTTCTTC. This sequence joins TRBV9 and TRBJ2-1; D possibly matches TRBD1 or TRBD2 (6 bases each). The V gene lost 7 bases and the J gene lost 3 bases, with 11 bases spanning the gap. The germline CDR1 and CDR2 sequences are SGDLS and YYNGEE. The CDR3 contains 13 residues.

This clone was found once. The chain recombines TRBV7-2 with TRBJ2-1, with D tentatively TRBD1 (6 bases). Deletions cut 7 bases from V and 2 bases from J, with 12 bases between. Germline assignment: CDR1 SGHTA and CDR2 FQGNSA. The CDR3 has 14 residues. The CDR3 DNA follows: TGTGCCAGCAATCTGGGGACAACCTACAATGAGCAGTTCTTC. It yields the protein CASNLGTTYNEQFF.

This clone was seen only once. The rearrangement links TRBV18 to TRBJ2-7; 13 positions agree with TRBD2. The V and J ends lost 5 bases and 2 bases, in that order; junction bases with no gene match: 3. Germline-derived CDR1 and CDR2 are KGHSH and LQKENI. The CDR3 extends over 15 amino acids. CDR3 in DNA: TGTGCCAGCTCAGCCGGACTAGCGGGAGCCTACGAGCAGTACTTC. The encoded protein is CASSAGLAGAYEQYF.

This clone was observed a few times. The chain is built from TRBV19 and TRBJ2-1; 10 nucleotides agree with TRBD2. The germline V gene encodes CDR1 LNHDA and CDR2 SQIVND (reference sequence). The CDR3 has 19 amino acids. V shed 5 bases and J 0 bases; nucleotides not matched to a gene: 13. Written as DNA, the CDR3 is TGTGCCAGTAGTCCAGACCGTAGGACTAGCGGTAGCTCCTACAATGAGCAGTTCTTC. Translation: CASSPDRRTSGSSYNEQFF. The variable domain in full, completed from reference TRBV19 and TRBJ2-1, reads DGGITQSPKYLFRKEGQNVTLSCEQNLNHDAMYWYRQDPGQGLRLIYYSQIVNDFQKGDIAEGYSVSREKKESFPLTVTSAQKNPTAFYLCASSPDRRTSGSSYNEQFFGPGTRLTVL.

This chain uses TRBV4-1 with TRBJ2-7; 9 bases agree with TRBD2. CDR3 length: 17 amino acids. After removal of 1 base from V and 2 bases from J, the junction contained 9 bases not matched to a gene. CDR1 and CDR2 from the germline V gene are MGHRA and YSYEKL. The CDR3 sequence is CASSQALPGLAPYEQYF. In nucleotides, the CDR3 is TGCGCCAGCAGCCAAGCCCTTCCGGGACTAGCCCCCTACGAGCAGTACTTC.

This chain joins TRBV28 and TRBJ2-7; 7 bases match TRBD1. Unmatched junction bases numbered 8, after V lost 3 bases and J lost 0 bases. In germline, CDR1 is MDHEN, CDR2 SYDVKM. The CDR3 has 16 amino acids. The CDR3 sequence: CASSLGTEGSSYEQYF. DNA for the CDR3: TGTGCCAGCAGTTTGGGGACAGAGGGATCCTCCTACGAGCAGTACTTC.

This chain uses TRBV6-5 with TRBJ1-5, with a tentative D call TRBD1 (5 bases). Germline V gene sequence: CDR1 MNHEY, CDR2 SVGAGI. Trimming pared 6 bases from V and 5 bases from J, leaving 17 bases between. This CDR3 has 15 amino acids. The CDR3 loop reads CASSTHGGVYQPQHF. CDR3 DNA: TGTGCCAGCAGCACACATGGGGGGGTCTATCAGCCCCAGCATTTT.

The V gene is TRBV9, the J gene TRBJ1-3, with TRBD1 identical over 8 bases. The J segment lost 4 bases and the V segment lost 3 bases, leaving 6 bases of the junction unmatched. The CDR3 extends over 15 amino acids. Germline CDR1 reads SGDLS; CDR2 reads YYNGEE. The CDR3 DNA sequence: TGTGCCAGCAGCGCCCTCAGGGGGCCCGGAAACACCATATATTTT. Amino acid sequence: CASSALRGPGNTIYF.

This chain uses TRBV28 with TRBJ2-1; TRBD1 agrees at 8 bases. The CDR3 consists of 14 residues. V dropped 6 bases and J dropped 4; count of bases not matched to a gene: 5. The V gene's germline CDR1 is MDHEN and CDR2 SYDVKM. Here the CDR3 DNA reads TGTGCCAGCAGGGCCCGGGACAGGTACAATGAGCAGTTCTTC. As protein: CASRARDRYNEQFF. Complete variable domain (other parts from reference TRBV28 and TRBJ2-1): DVKVTQSSRYLVKRTGEKVFLECVQDMDHENMFWYRQDPGLGLRLIYFSYDVKMKEKGDIPEGYSVSREKKERFSLILESASTNQTSMYLCASRARDRYNEQFFGPGTRLTVL.

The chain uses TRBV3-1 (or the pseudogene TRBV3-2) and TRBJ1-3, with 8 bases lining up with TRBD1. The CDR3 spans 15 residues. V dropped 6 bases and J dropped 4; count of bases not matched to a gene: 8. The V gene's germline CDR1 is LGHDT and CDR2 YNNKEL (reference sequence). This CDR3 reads CASRQTGVNGNTIYF. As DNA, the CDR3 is TGTGCCAGCAGACAGACAGGGGTTAACGGAAACACCATATATTTT.

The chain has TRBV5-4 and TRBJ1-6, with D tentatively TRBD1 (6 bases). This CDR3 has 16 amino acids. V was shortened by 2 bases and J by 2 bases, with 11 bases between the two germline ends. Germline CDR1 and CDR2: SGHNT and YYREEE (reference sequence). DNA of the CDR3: TGTGCCAGCAGCTTCGGGGGGCAGACCTATAATTCACCCCTCCACTTT. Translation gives CASSFGGQTYNSPLHF.

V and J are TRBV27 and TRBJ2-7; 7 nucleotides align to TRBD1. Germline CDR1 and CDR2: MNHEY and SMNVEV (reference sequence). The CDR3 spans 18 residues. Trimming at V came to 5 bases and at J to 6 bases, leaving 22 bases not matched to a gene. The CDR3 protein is CASSRRQGITGTTSEQYF. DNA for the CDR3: TGTGCCAGCAGTCGCCGACAGGGAATTACCGGGACCACCTCCGAGCAGTACTTC.

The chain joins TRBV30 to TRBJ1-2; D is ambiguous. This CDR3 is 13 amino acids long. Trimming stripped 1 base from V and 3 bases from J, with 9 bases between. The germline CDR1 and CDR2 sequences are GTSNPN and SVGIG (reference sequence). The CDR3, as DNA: TGTGCCTGGAGTGCCCGGGTGGACTATGGCTACACCTTC. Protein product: CAWSARVDYGYTF.

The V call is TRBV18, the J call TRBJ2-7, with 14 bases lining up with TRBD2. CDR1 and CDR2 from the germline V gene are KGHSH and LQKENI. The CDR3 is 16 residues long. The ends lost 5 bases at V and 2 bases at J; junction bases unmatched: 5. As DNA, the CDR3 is TGTGCCAGCTCATCCCCGGGACTAGCGGGGGCCTACGAGCAGTACTTC. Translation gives CASSSPGLAGAYEQYF.

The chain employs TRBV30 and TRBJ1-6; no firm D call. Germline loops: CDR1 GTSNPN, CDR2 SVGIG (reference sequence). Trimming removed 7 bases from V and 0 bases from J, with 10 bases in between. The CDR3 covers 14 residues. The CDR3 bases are TGTGCCTACAAACAGAGCTCCTATAATTCACCCCTCCACTTT. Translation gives CAYKQSSYNSPLHF.

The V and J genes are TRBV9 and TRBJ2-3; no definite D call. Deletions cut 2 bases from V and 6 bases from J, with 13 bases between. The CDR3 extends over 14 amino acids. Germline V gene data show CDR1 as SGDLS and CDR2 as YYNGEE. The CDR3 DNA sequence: TGTGCCAGCAGCGTCGGGTGGGGTGGGGATACGCAGTATTTT. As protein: CASSVGWGGDTQYF.

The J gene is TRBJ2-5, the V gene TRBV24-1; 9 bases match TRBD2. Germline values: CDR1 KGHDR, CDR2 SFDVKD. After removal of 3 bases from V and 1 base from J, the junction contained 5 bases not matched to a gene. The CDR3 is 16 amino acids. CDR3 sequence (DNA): TGTGCCACCAGTGATCCAGGGCGGGAGGGCCAAGAGACCCAGTACTTC. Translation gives CATSDPGREGQETQYF.

This chain's CDR3 is CASSRRAVSYNEQFF. The CDR3 nucleotides are TGTGCCAGCAGCCGGAGGGCCGTGTCCTACAATGAGCAGTTCTTC. V gene TRBV13 combines with J gene TRBJ2-1; TRBD2 might be the D (6 bases). Germline lookup yields CDR1 PRHDT and CDR2 FYEKMQ (reference sequence). CDR3 length: 15 residues. Trimming cost V 5 bases and J 1 base, with 12 bases left between them.

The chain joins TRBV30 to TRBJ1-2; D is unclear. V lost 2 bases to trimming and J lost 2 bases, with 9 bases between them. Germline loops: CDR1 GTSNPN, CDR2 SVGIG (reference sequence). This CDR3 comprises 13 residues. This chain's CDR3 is CAWSKDTNYGYTF. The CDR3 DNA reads TGTGCCTGGAGTAAAGACACGAACTATGGCTACACCTTC.

CDR3 residues: CASSQGGSGNTEAFF. In nucleotides, the CDR3 is TGTGCCAGCAGCCAGGGGGGGAGCGGGAACACTGAAGCTTTCTTT. This chain uses TRBV11-3 with TRBJ1-1, with 7 bases lining up with TRBD1. Germline V lookup: CDR1 SGHNT, CDR2 YENEEA. This CDR3 is built from 15 residues. Losses at the gene ends were 5 bases for V and 1 base for J; bases not matched to a gene: 7.

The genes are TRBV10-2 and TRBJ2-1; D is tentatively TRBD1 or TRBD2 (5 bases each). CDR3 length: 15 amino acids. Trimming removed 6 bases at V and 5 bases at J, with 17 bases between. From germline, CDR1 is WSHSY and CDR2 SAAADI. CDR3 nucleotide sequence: TGCGCCAGCAGGGGTCACTCCGTGGGGGACAATGAGCAGTTCTTC. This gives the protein CASRGHSVGDNEQFF.

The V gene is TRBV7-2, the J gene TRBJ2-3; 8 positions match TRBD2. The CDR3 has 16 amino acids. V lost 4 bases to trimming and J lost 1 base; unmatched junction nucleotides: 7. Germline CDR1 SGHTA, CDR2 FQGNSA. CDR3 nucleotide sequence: TGTGCCAGCAGCTGGACCTGGCGGGAGGGCACAGATACGCAGTATTTT. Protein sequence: CASSWTWREGTDTQYF.